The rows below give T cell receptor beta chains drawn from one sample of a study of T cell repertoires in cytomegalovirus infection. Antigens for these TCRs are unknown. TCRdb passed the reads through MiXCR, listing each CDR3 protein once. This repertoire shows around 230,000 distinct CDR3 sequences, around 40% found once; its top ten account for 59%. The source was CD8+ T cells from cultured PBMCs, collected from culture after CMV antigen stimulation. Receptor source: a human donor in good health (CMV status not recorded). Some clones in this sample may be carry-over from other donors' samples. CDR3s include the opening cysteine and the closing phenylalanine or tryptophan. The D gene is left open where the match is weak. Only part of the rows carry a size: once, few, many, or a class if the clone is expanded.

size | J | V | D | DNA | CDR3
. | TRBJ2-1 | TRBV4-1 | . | TGCGCCAGCAGCCAAGATCAGAGCAATGAGCAGTTCTTC | CASSQDQSNEQFF
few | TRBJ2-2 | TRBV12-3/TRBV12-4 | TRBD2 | TGTGCCAGCAGTCGCGCCGGGACTAGCGGGGACCTGAACACCGGGGAGCTGTTTTTT | CASSRAGTSGDLNTGELFF
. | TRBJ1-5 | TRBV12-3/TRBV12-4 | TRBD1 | TGTGCCAGCAGGGGGTCGGGACAGGAGTATCAGCCCCAGCATTTT | CASRGSGQEYQPQHF
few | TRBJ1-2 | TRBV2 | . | TGTGCCAGCAAGGACAGCCTCTCCCAATGGGGAGGCTCCACCTTC | CASKDSLSQWGGSTF
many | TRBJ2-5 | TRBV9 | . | TGTGCCAGCAGCCCTATACCAACCGAGACCCAGTACTTC | CASSPIPTETQYF
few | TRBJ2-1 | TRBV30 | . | TGTGCCTGGGACGGCGGGTCCTACAATGAGCAGTTCTTC | CAWDGGSYNEQFF
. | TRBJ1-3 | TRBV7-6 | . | TGTGCCAGCAGCCCGCGTGGAAACACCATATATTTT | CASSPRGNTIYF
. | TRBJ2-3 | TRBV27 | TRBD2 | TGTGCCAGCAGTTTTTTTGGGACTAGCGGGAGGACCACAGATACGCAGTATTTT | CASSFFGTSGRTTDTQYF
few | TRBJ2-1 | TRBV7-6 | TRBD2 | TGTGCCAGCAGCTTAGGGGTAGCGGGGGGGCGCGGTGAGCAGTTCTTC | CASSLGVAGGRGEQFF
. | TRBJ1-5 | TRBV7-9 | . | TGTGCCAGCAGCTCAGGGGATAGCAATCAGCCCCAGCATTTT | CASSSGDSNQPQHF
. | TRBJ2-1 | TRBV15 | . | TGTGCCACCAGCACTAGTTACAATGAGCAGTTCTTC | CATSTSYNEQFF
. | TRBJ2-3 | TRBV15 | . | TGTGCCACCAGCAGCGGGACTTCCGTCGTGGATACGCAGTATTTT | CATSSGTSVVDTQYF
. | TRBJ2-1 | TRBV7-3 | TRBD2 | TGTGCCAGCAGCTTAGATGGAATAGCGGGAACCCAGTTCTTC | CASSLDGIAGTQFF
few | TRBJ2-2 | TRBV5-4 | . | TGTGCCAGCAGGTCCGGTTCCGGGGAGCTGTTTTTT | CASRSGSGELFF
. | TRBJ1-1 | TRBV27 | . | TGTGCCAGCAGTTCCCTACGAGTGGGGTTGTTGAACACTGAAGCTTTCTTT | CASSSLRVGLLNTEAFF
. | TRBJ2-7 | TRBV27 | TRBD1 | TGTGCCAGCAGCATTCTAGGGGACAGGGGAGACGAGCAGTACTTC | CASSILGDRGDEQYF
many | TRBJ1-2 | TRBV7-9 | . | TGTGCCAGCACCTCGTCGGACCGGGACTATGGCTACACCTTC | CASTSSDRDYGYTF